One and the same sample provided the 2 T cell receptor beta chains below, sequenced in a study of Graves' ophthalmopathy and Graves' hyperthyroidism. For repertoire sequencing, the TCR beta CDR3 regions were amplified from RNA transcripts. First-round RT-PCR employed HTBI primers, with a second-round multiplex PCR after it. One entry per CDR3 protein, called by TCRdb with MiXCR from the multiplex PCR reads. Among around 1,000,000 distinct CDR3 sequences listed, about 40% were seen once. The sample comprised peripheral blood or thyroid tissue (not recorded which). These receptor sequences come from an adult man with Graves' hyperthyroidism.

The V gene is TRBV6-1, the J gene TRBJ1-6, with TRBD1 matching over 7 bases. Looked up from germline, CDR1 is MNHNS and CDR2 is SASEGT. This CDR3 has 14 residues. Trimming removed 0 bases from V and 7 bases from J; junction bases left unmatched: 0. Written as DNA, the CDR3 is TGTGCCAGCAGTGAAGCGGGACAGAATTCACCCCTCCACTTT. It specifies CASSEAGQNSPLHF.

As concerns this clonotype: This sequence may be a read error, since a much larger clone differs from it by one base. The chain joins TRBV19 to TRBJ2-7; D not resolved. The germline V gene encodes CDR1 LNHDA and CDR2 SQIVND (reference sequence). The V and J ends lost 0 bases and 4 bases respectively, with 4 bases between them. The CDR3 has 12 residues. CDR3 coding DNA: TGTGCCAGTAGTATAGACGATTACGAGCAGTACTTC. Protein: CASSIDDYEQYF.